This TCR beta chain was retrieved from a study of blood T cell repertoires in COVID-19. In this sample, this clone turned up a few times. Different DNA sequences within this sample yield the same CDR3. CDR1 is SGHNT, CDR2 YYREEE, per germline (reference sequence). V was clipped by 0 bases and J by 7 bases; unmatched bases: 0. This CDR3 is built from 12 residues. Libraries were prepared by immunoSEQ multiplex PCR; TCRdb keeps only in-frame clonotypes and omits some of them. The table has some 310,000 clones, nearly 90% seen once; the top ten hold 0.95% to 1.3%. The source of this sequence is a woman in her forties with COVID-19, enrolled during active disease. Sample: peripheral blood. This chain connects TRBV5-4 to TRBJ1-2, with TRBD1 matching 7 bases. The CDR3 DNA reads TGTGCCAGCAGCTTGGACAGGGGTGGCTACACCTTC. Amino acids: CASSLDRGGYTF.